This T cell receptor (beta chain) was obtained from a study of T cell changes during pregnancy in multiple sclerosis. Germline V gives CDR1 SGHNT, CDR2 YYREEE (reference sequence). The CDR3 is 14 residues long. The V end lost 1 base, the J end lost 5 bases, and 12 bases lay between the germline ends. The protocol was immunoSEQ multiplex PCR, while the TCRdb copy is restricted to in-frame clones and leaves out a portion. The sample shows approximately 88,000 clones, about 93% of them seen only once. V and J are TRBV5-4 and TRBJ1-2; maybe TRBD1 (5 bases). The specimen was peripheral blood, collected in the third trimester of pregnancy. This clonotype originated in a female donor with multiple sclerosis, enrolled in a pregnancy study. In nucleotides, the CDR3 is TGTGCCAGCAGCTTGAGTATAGGGGTTTATGGCTACACCTTC. This codes for CASSLSIGVYGYTF. Full variable domain (rest looked up from reference TRBV5-4 and TRBJ1-2): ETGVTQSPTHLIKTRGQQVTLRCSSQSGHNTVSWYQQALGQGPQFIFQYYREEENGRGNFPPRFSGLQFPNYSSELNVNALELDDSALYLCASSLSIGVYGYTFGSGTRLTVV.